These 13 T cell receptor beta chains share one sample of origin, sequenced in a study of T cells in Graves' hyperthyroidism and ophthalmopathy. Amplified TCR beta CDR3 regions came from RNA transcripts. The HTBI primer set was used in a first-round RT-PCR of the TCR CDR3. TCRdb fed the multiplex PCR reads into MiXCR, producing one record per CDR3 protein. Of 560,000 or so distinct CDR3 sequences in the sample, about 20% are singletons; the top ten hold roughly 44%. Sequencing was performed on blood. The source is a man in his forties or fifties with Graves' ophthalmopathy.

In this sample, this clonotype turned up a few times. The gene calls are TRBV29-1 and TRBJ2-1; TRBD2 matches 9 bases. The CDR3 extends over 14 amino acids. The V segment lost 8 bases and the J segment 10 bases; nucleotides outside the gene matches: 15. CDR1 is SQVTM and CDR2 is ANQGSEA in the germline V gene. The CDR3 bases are TGCAGCACCCTGGCTGGCGGGAGGGCTTGGGAGCAGTTCTTC. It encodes CSTLAGGRAWEQFF.

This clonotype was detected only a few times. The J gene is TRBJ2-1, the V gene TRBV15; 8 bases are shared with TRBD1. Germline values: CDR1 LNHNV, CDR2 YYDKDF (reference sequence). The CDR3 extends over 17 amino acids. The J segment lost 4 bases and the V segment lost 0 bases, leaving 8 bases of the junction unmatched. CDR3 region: CATSRETGDSRYNEQFF. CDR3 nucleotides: TGTGCCACCAGCAGAGAGACAGGGGACAGCCGATACAATGAGCAGTTCTTC. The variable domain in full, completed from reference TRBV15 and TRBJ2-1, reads DAMVIQNPRYQVTQFGKPVTLSCSQTLNHNVMYWYQQKSSQAPKLLFHYYDKDFNNEADTPDNFQSRRPNTSFCFLDIRSPGLGDTAMYLCATSRETGDSRYNEQFFGPGTRLTVL.

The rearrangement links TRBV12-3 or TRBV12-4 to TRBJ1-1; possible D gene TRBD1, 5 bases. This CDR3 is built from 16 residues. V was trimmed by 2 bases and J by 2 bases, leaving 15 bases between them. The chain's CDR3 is CASSLRAGPGNTEAFF. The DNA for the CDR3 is TGTGCCAGCAGTTTAAGGGCAGGGCCAGGAAACACTGAAGCTTTCTTT.

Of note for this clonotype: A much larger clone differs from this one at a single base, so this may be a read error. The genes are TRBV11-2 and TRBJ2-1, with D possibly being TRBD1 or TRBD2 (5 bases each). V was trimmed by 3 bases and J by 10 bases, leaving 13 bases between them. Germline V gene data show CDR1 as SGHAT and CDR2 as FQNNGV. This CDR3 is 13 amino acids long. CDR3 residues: CASSLGEYDEQFF. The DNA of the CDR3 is TGTGCCAGCAGCTTGGGGGAGTACGACGAGCAGTTCTTC. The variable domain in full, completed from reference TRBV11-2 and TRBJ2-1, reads EAGVAQSPRYKIIEKRQSVAFWCNPISGHATLYWYQQILGQGPKLLIQFQNNGVVDDSQLPKDRFSAERLKGVDSTLKIQPAKLEDSAVYLCASSLGEYDEQFFGPGTRLTVL.

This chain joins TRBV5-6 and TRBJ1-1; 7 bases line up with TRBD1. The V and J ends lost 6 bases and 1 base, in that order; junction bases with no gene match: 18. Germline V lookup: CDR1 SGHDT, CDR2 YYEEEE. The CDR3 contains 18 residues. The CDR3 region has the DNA TGTGCCAGCATCTGGACAGGTCATACAGAAACACGGAACACTGAAGCTTTCTTT. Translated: CASIWTGHTETRNTEAFF.

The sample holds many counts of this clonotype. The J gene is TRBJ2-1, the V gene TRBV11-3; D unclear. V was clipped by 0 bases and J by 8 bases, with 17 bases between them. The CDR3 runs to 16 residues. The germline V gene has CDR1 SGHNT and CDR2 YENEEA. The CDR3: CASSLDGQSVFDEQFF. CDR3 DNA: TGTGCCAGCAGCTTAGATGGCCAGTCGGTGTTCGATGAGCAGTTCTTC.

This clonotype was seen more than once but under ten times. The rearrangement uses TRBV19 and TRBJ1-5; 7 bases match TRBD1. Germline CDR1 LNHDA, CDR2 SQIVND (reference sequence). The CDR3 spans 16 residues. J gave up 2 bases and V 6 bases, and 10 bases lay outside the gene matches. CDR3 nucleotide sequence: TGTGCCAGTAGACCGTCGACAGGGCGGGGCAATCAGCCCCAGCATTTT. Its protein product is CASRPSTGRGNQPQHF.

CDR3 protein: CASSLGQISTDTQYF. CDR3 nucleotide sequence: TGTGCCAGCAGCTTGGGGCAGATCAGCACAGATACGCAGTATTTT. The chain links TRBV5-6 to TRBJ2-3; D remains ambiguous. The CDR3 is 15 residues long. Between the trimmed V and J ends, which lost 0 bases and 0 bases, there was a span of 8 bases. Germline V gene lookup returns CDR1 SGHDT and CDR2 YYEEEE.

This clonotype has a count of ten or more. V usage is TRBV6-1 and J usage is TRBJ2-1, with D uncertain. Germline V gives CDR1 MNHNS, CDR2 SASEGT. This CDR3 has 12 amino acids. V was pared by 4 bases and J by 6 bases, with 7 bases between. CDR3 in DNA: TGTGCCAGCAGTGGCCAGGTCAATGAGCAGTTCTTC. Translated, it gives CASSGQVNEQFF.

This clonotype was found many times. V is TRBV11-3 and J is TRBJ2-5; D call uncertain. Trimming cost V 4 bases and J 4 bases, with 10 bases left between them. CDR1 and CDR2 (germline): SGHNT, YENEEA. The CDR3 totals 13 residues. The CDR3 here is CASSSGPRETQYF. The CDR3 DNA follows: TGTGCCAGCAGCTCCGGGCCTAGAGAGACCCAGTACTTC.

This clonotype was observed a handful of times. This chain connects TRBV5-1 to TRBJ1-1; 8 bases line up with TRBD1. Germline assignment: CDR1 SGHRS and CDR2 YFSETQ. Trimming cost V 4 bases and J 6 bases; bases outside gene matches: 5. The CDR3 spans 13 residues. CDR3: CASSQQTGAEAFF. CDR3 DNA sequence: TGCGCCAGCAGCCAGCAGACAGGGGCTGAAGCTTTCTTT.

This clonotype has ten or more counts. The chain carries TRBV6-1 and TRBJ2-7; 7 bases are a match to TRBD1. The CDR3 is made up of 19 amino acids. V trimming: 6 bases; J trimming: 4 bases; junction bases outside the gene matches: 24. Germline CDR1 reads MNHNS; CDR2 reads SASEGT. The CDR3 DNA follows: TGTGCCAGCAGGCGTTGGACAGGAGCCTCTGGGACAAAGAGTTACGAGCAGTACTTC. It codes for CASRRWTGASGTKSYEQYF.

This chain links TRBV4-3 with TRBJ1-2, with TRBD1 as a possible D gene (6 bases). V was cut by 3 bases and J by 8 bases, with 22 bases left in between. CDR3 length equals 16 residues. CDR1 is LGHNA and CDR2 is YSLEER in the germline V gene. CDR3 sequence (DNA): TGCGCCAGCAGCCACCGCAGCATCAGGACAGACGGCGGCTACACCTTC. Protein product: CASSHRSIRTDGGYTF.